The rows below give T cell receptor beta chains drawn from one sample of a study of spatial heterogeneity in lung cancer. TCRdb reanalysed the 5' RACE reads using MiXCR and keeps one entry per CDR3 protein. The sample consists of 90,000 to 95,000 distinct CDR3 sequences, around 12% of them appearing once. This specimen was PBMCs, taken at surgery. These receptors originate from a male donor with early-stage non-small cell lung cancer. Each CDR3 is given with its conserved first and last residue. A D gene is named only where the DNA matches it firmly.

D gene	J gene	V gene	CDR3 protein
-	TRBJ1-1	TRBV29-1	CSVEEVGFEAFF
-	TRBJ1-1	TRBV3-1	CASSPLALNTEAFF
TRBD2	TRBJ2-1	TRBV29-1	CSVEVPPRLAGGYNEQFF
TRBD2	TRBJ2-3	TRBV30	CACPVGAGGPDTQYF
-	TRBJ2-3	TRBV9	CASSVVGTSTDTQYF
TRBD2	TRBJ2-5	TRBV28	CASRPVGGRAQETQYF
-	TRBJ1-1	TRBV18	CASSPGGLNTEAFF
-	TRBJ1-2	TRBV9	CASSANRASYGYTF
TRBD1	TRBJ2-4	TRBV7-2	CASSFIGQGSIQYF
-	TRBJ2-7	TRBV27	CASSSPRPGAYEQYF
-	TRBJ2-2	TRBV7-3	CASTPGSFGTGELFF
-	TRBJ2-6	TRBV2	CASTLGPNSGANVLTF
-	TRBJ1-6	TRBV27	CASSLEARGVRNSPLHF
-	TRBJ1-3	TRBV12-3/TRBV12-4	CASSLGGGGRNTIYF
-	TRBJ1-6	TRBV25-1	CASSGGDSPLHF
-	TRBJ2-1	TRBV20-1	CSAREVRNEQFF
TRBD1	TRBJ2-7	TRBV6-2/TRBV6-3	CASSYLRTGSYEQYF
TRBD1	TRBJ2-3	TRBV5-1	CASSRQGTDTQYF
-	TRBJ2-2	TRBV7-2	CASSLQTGYTGELFF
-	TRBJ2-2	TRBV21-1	CASSPWGGRIGELFF
-	TRBJ1-2	TRBV4-1	CASSQFAGLNYGYTF
-	TRBJ2-7	TRBV5-1	CASSLVESYEQYF
-	TRBJ1-6	TRBV20-1	CSARGRGGTLNSPLHF
-	TRBJ2-6	TRBV5-1	CASSFGRESGANVLTF
-	TRBJ2-2	TRBV7-9	CASSFGDTGELFF
-	TRBJ2-2	TRBV3-1	CASSQGGFRNTGELFF
-	TRBJ2-7	TRBV5-4	CASSLVVGEQYF
TRBD2	TRBJ2-3	TRBV7-2	CASSLEGRGGTDTQYF
-	TRBJ2-1	TRBV7-9	CASSLEGPGQFF
-	TRBJ2-7	TRBV3-1	CASSQGQRALGEQYF
TRBD1	TRBJ1-5	TRBV28	CASSRGQITNQPQHF
TRBD2	TRBJ2-7	TRBV9	CASSVDSREDSYEQYF
-	TRBJ2-3	TRBV5-4	CASSLKGLLDTQYF
-	TRBJ2-3	TRBV6-6	CASSTSAPDTQYF
TRBD2	TRBJ2-5	TRBV6-2/TRBV6-3	CASSYSIPQLAGGGETQYF
TRBD2	TRBJ2-7	TRBV6-1	CASSEIAGPSYEQYF
-	TRBJ2-5	TRBV7-7	CASSLGTRGPQETQYF
-	TRBJ2-5	TRBV7-8	CASRNSPEVTKTQYF
TRBD2	TRBJ2-1	TRBV7-9	CASSPRTSGNEQFF
-	TRBJ1-3	TRBV27	CASSRAAGVVGNTIYF
-	TRBJ1-1	TRBV11-2	CASSLERGTEAFF
TRBD2	TRBJ2-3	TRBV20-1	CSARDLLAGRHFTDTQYF
-	TRBJ2-3	TRBV6-5	CASSYGQWTDTQYF
TRBD1	TRBJ2-6	TRBV20-1	CSAGETGGIFGANVLTF
-	TRBJ2-7	TRBV6-5	CASSSTGTYEQYF
-	TRBJ2-2	TRBV14	CASSPRTVDTGELFF
TRBD1	TRBJ1-2	TRBV5-1	CASSLIPGQGNYGYTF
-	TRBJ2-4	TRBV5-1	CASSLAPWALEVKNIQYF
-	TRBJ2-3	TRBV24-1	CATSDFGPTTDTQYF
TRBD2	TRBJ2-5	TRBV6-1	CASREVLRGDQETQYF
-	TRBJ2-7	TRBV27	CASSWDFGPYEQYF